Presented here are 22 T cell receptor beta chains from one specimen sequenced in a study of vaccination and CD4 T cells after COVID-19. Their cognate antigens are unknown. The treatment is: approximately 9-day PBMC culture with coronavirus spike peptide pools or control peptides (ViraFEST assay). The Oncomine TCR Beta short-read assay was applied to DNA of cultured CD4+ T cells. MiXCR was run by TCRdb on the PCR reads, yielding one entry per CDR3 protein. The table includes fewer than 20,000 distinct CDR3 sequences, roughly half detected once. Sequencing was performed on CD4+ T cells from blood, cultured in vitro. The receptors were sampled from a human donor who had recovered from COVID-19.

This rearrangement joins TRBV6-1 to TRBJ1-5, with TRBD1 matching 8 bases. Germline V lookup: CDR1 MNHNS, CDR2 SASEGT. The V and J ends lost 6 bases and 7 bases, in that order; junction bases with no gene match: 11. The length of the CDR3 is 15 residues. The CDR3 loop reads CASRAGQGPQQPQHF. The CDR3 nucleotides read TGTGCCAGCAGGGCCGGACAGGGACCACAGCAGCCCCAGCATTTT.

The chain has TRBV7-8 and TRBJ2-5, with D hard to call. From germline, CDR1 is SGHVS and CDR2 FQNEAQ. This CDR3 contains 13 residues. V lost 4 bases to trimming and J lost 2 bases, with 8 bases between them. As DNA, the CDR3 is TGTGCCAGCAGCTCAGACGGACAAGAGACCCAGTACTTC. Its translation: CASSSDGQETQYF.

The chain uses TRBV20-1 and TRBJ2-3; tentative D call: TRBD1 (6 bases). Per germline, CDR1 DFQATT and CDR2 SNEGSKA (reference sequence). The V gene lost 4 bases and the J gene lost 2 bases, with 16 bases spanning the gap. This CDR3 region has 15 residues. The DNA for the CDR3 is TGCAGTGCTAAGCCGAGACAGGCCCTCACAGATACGCAGTATTTT. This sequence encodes CSAKPRQALTDTQYF.

CDR3 loop: CSVGVRGIGLEQYF. CDR3 coding DNA: TGCAGCGTTGGTGTCAGGGGGATAGGGTTGGAGCAGTACTTC. The chain uses TRBV29-1 and TRBJ2-7; 7 positions agree with TRBD1. This CDR3 spans 14 amino acids. CDR1 is SQVTM, CDR2 ANQGSEA, per germline. V shed 4 bases and J 7 bases; nucleotides not matched to a gene: 13.

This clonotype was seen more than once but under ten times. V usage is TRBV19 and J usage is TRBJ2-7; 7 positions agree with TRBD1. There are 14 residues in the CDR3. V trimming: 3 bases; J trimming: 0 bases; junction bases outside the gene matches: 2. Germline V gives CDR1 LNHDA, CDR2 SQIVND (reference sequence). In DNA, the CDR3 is TGTGCCAGTAGTATCCGGGACAGCTCCTACGAGCAGTACTTC. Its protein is CASSIRDSSYEQYF.

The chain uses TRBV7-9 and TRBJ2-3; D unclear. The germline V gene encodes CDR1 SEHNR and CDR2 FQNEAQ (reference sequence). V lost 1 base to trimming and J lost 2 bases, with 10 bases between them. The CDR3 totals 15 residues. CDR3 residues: CASSLGAGNTDTQYF. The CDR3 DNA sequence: TGTGCCAGCAGCTTAGGGGCAGGAAACACAGATACGCAGTATTTT.

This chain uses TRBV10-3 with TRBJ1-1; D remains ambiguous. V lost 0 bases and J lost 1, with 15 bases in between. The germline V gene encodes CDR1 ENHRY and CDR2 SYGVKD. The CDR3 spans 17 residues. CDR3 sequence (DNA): TGTGCCATCAGTGAGTCCGGTCCCCCACGGGCGAACACTGAAGCTTTCTTT. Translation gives CAISESGPPRANTEAFF.

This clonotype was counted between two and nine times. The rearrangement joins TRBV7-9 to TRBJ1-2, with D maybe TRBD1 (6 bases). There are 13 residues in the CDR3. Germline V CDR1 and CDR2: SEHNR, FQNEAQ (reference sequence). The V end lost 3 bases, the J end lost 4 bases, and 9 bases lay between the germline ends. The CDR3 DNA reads TGTGCCAGCAGCTTGGGGGGCGGCTATGGCTACACCTTC. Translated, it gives CASSLGGGYGYTF.

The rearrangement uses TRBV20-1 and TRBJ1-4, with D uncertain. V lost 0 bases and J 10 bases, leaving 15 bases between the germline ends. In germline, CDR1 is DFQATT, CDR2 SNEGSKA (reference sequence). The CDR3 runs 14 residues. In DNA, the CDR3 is TGCAGTGCTAGAGATCGAACAGCCCCAGGAAAACTGTTTTTT. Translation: CSARDRTAPGKLFF.

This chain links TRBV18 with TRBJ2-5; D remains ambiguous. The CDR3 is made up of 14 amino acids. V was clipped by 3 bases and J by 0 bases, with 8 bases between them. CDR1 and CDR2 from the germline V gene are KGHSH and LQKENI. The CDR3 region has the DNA TGTGCCAGCTCACCCCAGCCCTACCAAGAGACCCAGTACTTC. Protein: CASSPQPYQETQYF.

CDR3 residues: CASKGFGIGTEAFF. The CDR3 nucleotides read TGTGCCAGCAAAGGTTTCGGCATAGGCACTGAAGCTTTCTTT. The chain couples TRBV6-1 to TRBJ1-1, with D unresolved. V was pared by 7 bases and J by 4 bases, with 16 bases between. The CDR3 runs to 14 residues. From germline, CDR1 is MNHNS and CDR2 SASEGT.

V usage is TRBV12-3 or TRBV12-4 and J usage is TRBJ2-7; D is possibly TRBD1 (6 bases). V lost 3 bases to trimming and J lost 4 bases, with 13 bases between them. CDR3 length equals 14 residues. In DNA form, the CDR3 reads TGTGCCAGCAGTTTTTCAGGGGCTGCTTACGAGCAGTACTTC. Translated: CASSFSGAAYEQYF.

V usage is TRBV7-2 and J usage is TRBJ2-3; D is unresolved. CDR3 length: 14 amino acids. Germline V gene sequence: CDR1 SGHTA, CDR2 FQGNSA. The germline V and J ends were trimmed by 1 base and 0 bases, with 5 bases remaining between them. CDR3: CASSLGHSTDTQYF. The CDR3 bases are TGTGCCAGCAGCTTAGGTCACAGCACAGATACGCAGTATTTT.

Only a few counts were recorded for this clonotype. CDR3 amino acids: CASSLASGGPPDTQYF. The CDR3 DNA reads TGTGCCAGCAGCTTAGCCAGCGGGGGGCCCCCAGATACGCAGTATTTT. The V call is TRBV7-9, the J call TRBJ2-3, with 9 bases aligning to TRBD2. V lost 0 bases and J lost 4; bases outside the gene matches: 5. The CDR3 contains 16 residues. Per germline, CDR1 SEHNR and CDR2 FQNEAQ (reference sequence).

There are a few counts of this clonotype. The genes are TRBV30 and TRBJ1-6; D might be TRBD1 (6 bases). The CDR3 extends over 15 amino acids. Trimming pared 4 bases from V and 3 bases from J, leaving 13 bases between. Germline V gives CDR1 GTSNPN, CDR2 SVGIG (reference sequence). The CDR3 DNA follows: TGTGCCTGGAAGGGGGGCCGGATCTATAATTCACCCCTCCACTTT. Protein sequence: CAWKGGRIYNSPLHF.

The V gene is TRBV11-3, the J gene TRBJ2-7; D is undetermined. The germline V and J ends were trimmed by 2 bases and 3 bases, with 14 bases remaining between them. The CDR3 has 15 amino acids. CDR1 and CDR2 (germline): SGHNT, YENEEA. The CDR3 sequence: CASSLYSASNYEQYF. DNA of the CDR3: TGTGCCAGCAGCTTATACTCTGCGTCGAACTACGAGCAGTACTTC.

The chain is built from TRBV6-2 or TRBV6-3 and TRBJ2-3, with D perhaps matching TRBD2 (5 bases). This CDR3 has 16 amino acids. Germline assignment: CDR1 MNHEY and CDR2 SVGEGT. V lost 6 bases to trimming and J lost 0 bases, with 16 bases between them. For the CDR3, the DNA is TGTGCCAGCAGCCGGAGGACTTCGACTAGCACAGATACGCAGTATTTT. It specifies CASSRRTSTSTDTQYF.

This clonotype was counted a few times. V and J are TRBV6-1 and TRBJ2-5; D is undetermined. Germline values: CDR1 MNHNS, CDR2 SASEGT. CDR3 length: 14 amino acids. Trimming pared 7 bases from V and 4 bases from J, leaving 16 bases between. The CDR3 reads CASTPGNSGETQYF. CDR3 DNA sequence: TGTGCCAGCACCCCGGGCAACTCCGGAGAGACCCAGTACTTC.

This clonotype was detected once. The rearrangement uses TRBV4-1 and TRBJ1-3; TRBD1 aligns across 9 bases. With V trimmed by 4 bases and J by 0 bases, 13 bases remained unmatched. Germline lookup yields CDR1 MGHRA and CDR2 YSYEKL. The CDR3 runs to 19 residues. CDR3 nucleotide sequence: TGCGCCAGCAGCCGACCGGGACAGGGACTCATGGGCTCTGGAAACACCATATATTTT. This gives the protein CASSRPGQGLMGSGNTIYF.

The CDR3 DNA follows: TGTGCCAGCATTGGGGGGGCGCATGAGCCCCAGCATTTT. Its protein is CASIGGAHEPQHF. The chain carries TRBV12-3 or TRBV12-4 and TRBJ1-5; D is perhaps TRBD1 (6 bases). This CDR3 region has 13 residues. Trimming took 7 bases from V and 8 from J, leaving 15 bases between them.

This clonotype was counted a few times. CDR3 amino acids: CATSSFTSGNQETQYF. DNA for the CDR3: TGTGCCACCAGCAGTTTTACTAGCGGAAACCAAGAGACCCAGTACTTC. The chain couples TRBV15 to TRBJ2-5; 8 bases fit TRBD2. CDR1 and CDR2 (germline): LNHNV, YYDKDF (reference sequence). With V trimmed by 3 bases and J by 0 bases, 6 bases remained unmatched. The CDR3 sequence is 16 residues long.

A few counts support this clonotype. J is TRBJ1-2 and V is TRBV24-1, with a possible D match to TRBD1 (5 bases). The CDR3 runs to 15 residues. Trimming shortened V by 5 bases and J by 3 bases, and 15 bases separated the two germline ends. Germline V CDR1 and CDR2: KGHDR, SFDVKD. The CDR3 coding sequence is TGTGCCACCAGTGCCTGGGGCAGGGACTACTATGGCTACACCTTC. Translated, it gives CATSAWGRDYYGYTF.